Shown below are 27 T cell receptor beta chains from a single sample sequenced in a study of response to subunit inactivated influenza vaccine (dated by TCRdb to 2016 to 2019). The library was made by RT-PCR. Sequencer: Illumina HiSeq 2500. In TCRdb, the public reads were trimmed at Q25 with fastp and aligned with MiXCR, with productive beta chains retained. CDR3 protein sequences are deduplicated, and each keeps its most common genes and DNA. Across this sample there are about 780,000 distinct CDR3 sequences, with under 20% seen only once. The ten largest make up 11% of the sample. This sample comprised PBMCs from blood, obtained 5 days after vaccination. These receptors came from a man in his forties or fifties who received an inactivated influenza vaccine. Donor details come from another sample of the same person, matched by shared clones.

The chain is built from TRBV4-2 and TRBJ2-1; D ambiguous. This CDR3 has 12 amino acids. V was trimmed by 2 bases and J by 8 bases, leaving 7 bases between them. Germline CDR1 reads LGHNA; CDR2 reads YNFKEQ. CDR3 sequence reads: CASSQSMDEQFF. The CDR3 nucleotides read TGTGCCAGCAGCCAATCTATGGATGAGCAGTTCTTC.

This clonotype has only a few counts. The V call is TRBV15, the J call TRBJ2-3; 7 nucleotides agree with TRBD2. V gave up 0 bases and J gave up 3 bases; unmatched junction bases: 3. The length of the CDR3 is 15 residues. Germline V gene data show CDR1 as LNHNV and CDR2 as YYDKDF (reference sequence). The CDR3 DNA is TGTGCCACCAGCAGAGACGCGGGAGTAACAGATACGCAGTATTTT. Residues: CATSRDAGVTDTQYF.

This clonotype was observed a handful of times. The rearrangement links TRBV4-3 to TRBJ1-2; D is perhaps TRBD1 (6 bases). This CDR3 comprises 15 residues. Trimming removed 1 base from V and 4 bases from J, with 13 bases in between. Germline loops: CDR1 LGHNA, CDR2 YSLEER. For the CDR3, the DNA is TGCGCCAGCAGCCAAGCTGGGGGCATTAGCTATGGCTACACCTTC. It specifies CASSQAGGISYGYTF.

This clonotype was seen a handful of times. The V call is TRBV25-1, the J call TRBJ2-7; TRBD1 aligns across 7 bases. Germline-derived CDR1 and CDR2 are MGHDK and SYGVNS. J was trimmed by 6 bases and V by 6 bases; bases with no gene match: 8. The CDR3 consists of 13 residues. The CDR3 DNA reads as TGTGCCAGCAGCGAGGGGGCGAGGGCCGAGCAGTACTTC. It specifies CASSEGARAEQYF.

This clonotype was counted a few times. The chain employs TRBV20-1 and TRBJ2-5; TRBD1 matches 7 bases. With 6 bases clipped from V and 1 base from J, the junction kept 8 bases outside the gene matches. The CDR3 is made up of 14 amino acids. The germline V gene has CDR1 DFQATT and CDR2 SNEGSKA (reference sequence). The CDR3 protein is CSAPGTAPQETQYF. CDR3 in DNA: TGCAGTGCCCCGGGGACAGCCCCCCAAGAGACCCAGTACTTC.

This chain links TRBV12-3 or TRBV12-4 with TRBJ1-5; no firm D call. CDR3 length equals 15 residues. V lost 2 bases and J 0 bases, leaving 8 bases between the germline ends. The CDR3, as DNA: TGTGCCAGCAGTTTAAGGCCGTTTAGCAATCAGCCCCAGCATTTT. Translating gives CASSLRPFSNQPQHF.

This clonotype appeared many times. The rearrangement links TRBV20-1 to TRBJ2-5, with 7 positions matching TRBD2. Germline assignment: CDR1 DFQATT and CDR2 SNEGSKA (reference sequence). The V gene end was trimmed by 0 bases and the J gene end by 5 bases; junction bases not matched to a gene: 6. The CDR3 totals 14 residues. The CDR3 region is CSARDRVGGETQYF. CDR3 bases: TGCAGTGCTAGAGATCGGGTGGGAGGGGAGACCCAGTACTTC.

The chain joins TRBV20-1 to TRBJ1-2; D is uncertain. The germline gives CDR1 DFQATT, CDR2 SNEGSKA (reference sequence). V was clipped by 3 bases and J by 0 bases, with 17 bases between them. This CDR3 is 16 amino acids long. Here the CDR3 reads CSARDGNSPPNYGYTF. The CDR3 DNA is TGCAGTGCTAGGGACGGTAACTCTCCTCCTAACTATGGCTACACCTTC.

This clonotype came up many times. V gene TRBV12-3 or TRBV12-4 combines with J gene TRBJ2-7, with unresolved D. The CDR3 spans 11 residues. Trimming took off 6 bases at V and 3 bases at J, with 6 bases between the two ends. Written as DNA, the CDR3 is TGTGCCAGCAGGTTGGGCTACGAGCAGTACTTC. Protein: CASRLGYEQYF.

The chain links TRBV10-3 to TRBJ2-2, with 7 nucleotides matching TRBD1. Per germline, CDR1 ENHRY and CDR2 SYGVKD. The CDR3 sequence is 14 residues long. The junction had 9 bases not matched to a gene; V was cut back by 11 bases and J by 3 bases. Written as DNA, the CDR3 is TGTGCCTCGAACCGGGACAGAGACACCGGGGAGCTGTTTTTT. Translation gives CASNRDRDTGELFF.

This clonotype turned up a few times. V gene TRBV28 combines with J gene TRBJ2-7; D assignment may be TRBD1 or TRBD2 (6 bases each). Trimming left V 7 bases short and J 4 bases short, with 11 bases between. Germline values: CDR1 MDHEN, CDR2 SYDVKM. CDR3 length: 12 residues. CDR3 residues: CASKEGEYEQYF. CDR3 nucleotides: TGTGCCAGCAAGGAGGGGGAGTACGAGCAGTACTTC.

This clonotype was seen a single time. This rearrangement joins TRBV7-2 to TRBJ2-3, with D tentatively TRBD2 (6 bases). The CDR3 length is 15 residues. V was trimmed by 5 bases and J by 1 base, leaving 13 bases between them. Germline V lookup: CDR1 SGHTA, CDR2 FQGNSA. CDR3 nucleotide sequence: TGTGCCAGCAGCCGGGGCGGGGCCCGCACAGATACGCAGTATTTT. This translates into CASSRGGARTDTQYF. The whole variable domain, remainder taken from reference TRBV7-2 and TRBJ2-3, is GAGVSQSPSNKVTEKGKDVELRCDPISGHTALYWYRQSLGQGLEFLIYFQGNSAPDKSGLPSDRFSAERTGGSVSTLTIQRTQQEDSAVYLCASSRGGARTDTQYFGPGTRLTVL.

This clonotype was seen only a few times. J is TRBJ2-1 and V is TRBV7-9; D remains unclear. The germline V and J ends were trimmed by 2 bases and 5 bases, with 7 bases remaining between them. CDR1 SEHNR and CDR2 FQNEAQ come from the germline V gene (reference sequence). This CDR3 has 13 residues. The CDR3 DNA reads as TGTGCCAGCAGCTTAAGGAAACACAATGAGCAGTTCTTC. Translating gives CASSLRKHNEQFF.

This clonotype showed up many times. V is TRBV5-1 and J is TRBJ2-6; no clear D. Deletions cut 2 bases from V and 0 bases from J, with 9 bases between. The CDR3 spans 16 residues. Germline V gene sequence: CDR1 SGHRS, CDR2 YFSETQ. The DNA for the CDR3 is TGCGCCAGCAGCTTAACTTTAGACTCTGGGGCCAACGTCCTGACTTTC. This translates into CASSLTLDSGANVLTF. Together with reference TRBV5-1 and TRBJ2-6, the CDR3 gives the full variable domain: KAGVTQTPRYLIKTRGQQVTLSCSPISGHRSVSWYQQTPGQGLQFLFEYFSETQRNKGNFPGRFSGRQFSNSRSEMNVSTLELGDSALYLCASSLTLDSGANVLTFGAGSRLTVL.

A few counts support this clonotype. This chain uses TRBV7-9 with TRBJ2-4; D is perhaps TRBD2 (5 bases). V lost 8 bases to trimming and J lost 7 bases, with 18 bases between them. Germline loops: CDR1 SEHNR, CDR2 FQNEAQ (reference sequence). CDR3 length equals 14 residues. The CDR3: CASGSPGIGNIQYF. In DNA, the CDR3 is TGTGCCAGCGGTAGTCCGGGGATCGGGAACATTCAGTACTTC.

This clonotype has only a few counts. The chain is built from TRBV7-9 and TRBJ2-5; D might be TRBD2 (6 bases). The CDR3 runs 15 residues. Germline CDR1 reads SEHNR; CDR2 reads FQNEAQ (reference sequence). V was clipped by 4 bases and J by 2 bases, with 14 bases between them. CDR3 sequence reads: CASSSRLESQETQYF. The CDR3 nucleotides are TGTGCCAGCAGCTCCCGACTAGAATCGCAAGAGACCCAGTACTTC.

This rearrangement joins TRBV11-2 to TRBJ2-7; 10 bases match TRBD2. This CDR3 comprises 15 residues. Germline CDR1 reads SGHAT; CDR2 reads FQNNGV. The trim removed 0 bases at V and 5 bases at J, leaving 4 bases unmatched. This CDR3 is CASSLETSGTHEQYF. CDR3 bases: TGTGCCAGCAGCTTAGAAACTAGCGGGACCCACGAGCAGTACTTC.

This clonotype was counted a few times. This chain uses TRBV6-2 or TRBV6-3 with TRBJ2-4, with 9 nucleotides matching TRBD2. V lost 0 bases to trimming and J lost 0 bases; unmatched junction nucleotides: 18. The CDR3 consists of 22 residues. Germline V gene data show CDR1 as MNHEY and CDR2 as SVGEGT. The DNA of the CDR3 is TGTGCCAGCAGTTACTCGGCCCCGGCAGGCCTAGCGGGAAGGGCAGCCAAAAACATTCAGTACTTC. It translates to CASSYSAPAGLAGRAAKNIQYF.

This clonotype occurred a few times. The chain combines TRBV5-1 with TRBJ2-3; 9 bases are a match to TRBD2. Trimming removed 3 bases from V and 2 bases from J; junction bases left unmatched: 7. The CDR3 extends over 16 amino acids. CDR1 SGHRS and CDR2 YFSETQ come from the germline V gene. For the CDR3, the DNA is TGCGCCAGCAGCTCCCTGGCGGGGGGGAACACAGATACGCAGTATTTT. This sequence encodes CASSSLAGGNTDTQYF.

The sample holds a few counts of this clonotype. This chain joins TRBV20-1 and TRBJ1-5, with D unresolved. The CDR3 consists of 18 residues. Germline CDR1 is DFQATT and CDR2 is SNEGSKA (reference sequence). V lost 4 bases and J 2 bases, leaving 24 bases between the germline ends. This chain's CDR3 is CSATRSLLGGGGNQPQHF. For the CDR3, the DNA is TGCAGTGCTACTAGAAGTCTTTTAGGCGGAGGTGGCAATCAGCCCCAGCATTTT.

This clonotype was seen a single time. This chain joins TRBV7-2 and TRBJ2-3; TRBD1 aligns across 8 bases. This CDR3 region has 16 residues. Germline loops: CDR1 SGHTA, CDR2 FQGNSA. After removal of 4 bases from V and 4 bases from J, the junction contained 10 bases not matched to a gene. This CDR3 is CASSSKTGDFPDTQYF. The CDR3 coding sequence is TGTGCCAGCAGCTCCAAGACAGGGGATTTTCCAGATACGCAGTATTTT. Combining the CDR3 with reference TRBV7-2 and TRBJ2-3 gives the whole variable domain GAGVSQSPSNKVTEKGKDVELRCDPISGHTALYWYRQSLGQGLEFLIYFQGNSAPDKSGLPSDRFSAERTGGSVSTLTIQRTQQEDSAVYLCASSSKTGDFPDTQYFGPGTRLTVL.

This chain connects TRBV12-3 or TRBV12-4 to TRBJ1-1; tentatively, D is TRBD1 (5 bases). Trimming left V 6 bases short and J 6 bases short, with 17 bases between. This CDR3 comprises 14 residues. In DNA, the CDR3 is TGTGCCAGCAGCCTGGGAGGGGCGGGGGCTGAAGCTTTCTTT. Amino acids: CASSLGGAGAEAFF.

This sequence joins TRBV14 and TRBJ2-7; 7 nucleotides line up with TRBD2. Germline V gene sequence: CDR1 SGHDN, CDR2 FVKESK. The CDR3 is 14 residues long. With V trimmed by 6 bases and J by 2 bases, 7 bases remained unmatched. For the CDR3, the DNA is TGTGCCAGCAGGCGGACTAGTGACCCCTACGAGCAGTACTTC. Residues: CASRRTSDPYEQYF.

This clonotype was seen a few times. The rearrangement joins TRBV7-9 to TRBJ2-1; no definite D call. Germline lookup yields CDR1 SEHNR and CDR2 FQNEAQ (reference sequence). V was pared by 6 bases and J by 5 bases, with 11 bases between. The CDR3 is 13 amino acids. The DNA of the CDR3 is TGTGCCAGCAGTTACGTCGGACACAATGAGCAGTTCTTC. As protein: CASSYVGHNEQFF. The whole variable domain, remainder taken from reference TRBV7-9 and TRBJ2-1, is DTGVSQNPRHKITKRGQNVTFRCDPISEHNRLYWYRQTLGQGPEFLTYFQNEAQLEKSRLLSDRFSAERPKGSFSTLEIQRTEQGDSAMYLCASSYVGHNEQFFGPGTRLTVL.

The table lists this clonotype with many counts. This chain joins TRBV12-3 or TRBV12-4 and TRBJ2-5; no definite D call. The CDR3 is 12 amino acids. Trimming shortened V by 6 bases and J by 5 bases, and 10 bases separated the two germline ends. In DNA form, the CDR3 reads TGTGCCAGCAGGAGGACCGGGGAGACCCAGTACTTC. Translating it yields CASRRTGETQYF.

The V gene is TRBV2, the J gene TRBJ1-2; D is possibly TRBD1 (5 bases). The length of the CDR3 is 13 residues. V was pared by 4 bases and J by 7 bases, with 13 bases between. The germline V gene has CDR1 SNHLY and CDR2 FYNNEI. CDR3 bases: TGTGCCAGCAGTGTCCAGGGTGATACTGGCTACACCTTC. This gives the protein CASSVQGDTGYTF.

This clonotype was seen a few times. The chain is built from TRBV7-8 and TRBJ1-2; TRBD1 aligns across 9 bases. Trimming at V came to 5 bases and at J to 3 bases, leaving 4 bases not matched to a gene. The CDR3 extends over 14 amino acids. Germline CDR1 and CDR2: SGHVS and FQNEAQ. CDR3 bases: TGTGCCAGCAGCAACAGGGGGCCGGACTATGGCTACACCTTC. Encoded protein: CASSNRGPDYGYTF.